The 10 T cell receptor beta chains given below trace back to one sample, sequenced in a study of cytomegalovirus exposure and HLA in healthy donors. The primer mix had 60 Vbeta and 13 Jbeta primers. Assay used: immunoSEQ multiplex PCR; TCRdb lists only in-frame clones, some missing. The data hold over 100,000 clones, with about 80% observed a single time. The sample consisted of PBMCs. The receptors were sampled from a man aged 25-40 years in good health and CMV-seronegative.

As DNA, the CDR3 is TGTGCCAGCACTGAGAGGCTAGCGGGGGAGACCCAGTACTTC. Its protein product is CASTERLAGETQYF. The chain carries TRBV2 and TRBJ2-5, with 9 bases identical to TRBD2. This CDR3 comprises 14 residues. CDR1 is SNHLY, CDR2 FYNNEI, per germline. J was trimmed by 5 bases and V by 7 bases; bases with no gene match: 8.

V is TRBV13 and J is TRBJ1-5; D perhaps matches TRBD1 (6 bases). The CDR3 loop spans 16 amino acids. Trimming left V 4 bases short and J 3 bases short, with 16 bases between. Germline lookup yields CDR1 PRHDT and CDR2 FYEKMQ (reference sequence). In nucleotides, the CDR3 is TGTGCCAGCAGCTCTAAGACAGGTAGGTTCAATCAGCCCCAGCATTTT. Translated, it gives CASSSKTGRFNQPQHF.

This chain connects TRBV5-1 to TRBJ1-2, with D possibly TRBD1 on 5 matching bases. V was pared by 4 bases and J by 7 bases, with 20 bases between. CDR1 and CDR2 (germline): SGHRS, YFSETQ. CDR3 length: 15 amino acids. The CDR3, as DNA: TGCGCCAGCAGCCCCCGAATGGACACTTCAGGTGGCTACACCTTC. Its protein is CASSPRMDTSGGYTF.

J is TRBJ1-1 and V is TRBV7-4, with D tentatively TRBD1 (6 bases). This CDR3 comprises 16 residues. V was shortened by 2 bases and J by 6 bases, with 19 bases between the two germline ends. Per the germline V gene, CDR1 is SGHVT and CDR2 is SQSDAQ. The CDR3 DNA sequence: TGTGCCAGCAGCTTACTCCCGGGGCAGGGGTTGGCTGAAGCTTTCTTT. As protein: CASSLLPGQGLAEAFF.

The chain couples TRBV30 to TRBJ2-3; weak D call: TRBD1 (5 bases). Between the trimmed V and J ends, which lost 2 bases and 6 bases, there was a span of 15 bases. The V gene's germline CDR1 is GTSNPN and CDR2 SVGIG (reference sequence). CDR3 length: 14 amino acids. CDR3 sequence: CAWSKGRDGDTQYF. As DNA, the CDR3 is TGTGCCTGGAGTAAAGGCAGGGATGGGGATACGCAGTATTTT.

This clone came up a few times. The chain combines TRBV5-4 with TRBJ1-1, with D unclear. CDR1 SGHNT and CDR2 YYREEE come from the germline V gene (reference sequence). V was pared by 4 bases and J by 7 bases, with 17 bases between. There are 14 residues in the CDR3. The CDR3, as DNA: TGTGCCAGCAGCCCTGCGCAGGTCCAGGATGAAGCTTTCTTT. Translated: CASSPAQVQDEAFF. The whole variable domain, filled in from reference TRBV5-4 and TRBJ1-1, reads ETGVTQSPTHLIKTRGQQVTLRCSSQSGHNTVSWYQQALGQGPQFIFQYYREEENGRGNFPPRFSGLQFPNYSSELNVNALELDDSALYLCASSPAQVQDEAFFGQGTRLTVV.

In its sample, this clone was seen a few times. The V gene is TRBV11-3, the J gene TRBJ2-3; D is unclear. V dropped 8 bases and J dropped 0 bases, with 12 bases sitting between them. The CDR3 sequence is 14 residues long. From germline, CDR1 is SGHNT and CDR2 YENEEA. The CDR3 sequence: CASGLTASTDTQYF. The CDR3 DNA follows: TGTGCCAGCGGGCTGACCGCTAGCACAGATACGCAGTATTTT. Looking up the rest from reference TRBV11-3 and TRBJ2-3 gives the full variable domain: EAGVVQSPRYKIIEKKQPVAFWCNPISGHNTLYWYLQNLGQGPELLIRYENEEAVDDSQLPKDRFSAERLKGVDSTLKIQPAELGDSAVYLCASGLTASTDTQYFGPGTRLTVL.

This CDR3 reads CASSFREGSTDTQYF. In nucleotides, the CDR3 is TGTGCCAGCAGCTTTCGGGAGGGGAGCACAGATACGCAGTATTTT. The gene calls are TRBV7-6 and TRBJ2-3; 8 nucleotides line up with TRBD2. The CDR3 sequence is 15 residues long. Germline V gene lookup returns CDR1 SGHVS and CDR2 FNYEAQ. V lost 3 bases to trimming and J lost 0 bases; unmatched junction nucleotides: 2.

The chain carries TRBV9 and TRBJ2-5; 8 bases match TRBD2. Germline-derived CDR1 and CDR2 are SGDLS and YYNGEE. The CDR3 runs to 15 residues. V gave up 3 bases and J gave up 5 bases; unmatched junction bases: 9. The CDR3 sequence is CASSGGAGELETQYF. The CDR3 DNA sequence: TGTGCCAGCAGCGGGGGAGCGGGGGAGCTCGAGACCCAGTACTTC.

The chain uses TRBV27 and TRBJ2-2; TRBD1 is a possible D gene (7 bases). Per germline, CDR1 MNHEY and CDR2 SMNVEV (reference sequence). Trimming left V 4 bases short and J 5 bases short, with 11 bases between. The CDR3 spans 14 residues. The CDR3 nucleotides are TGTGCCAGCAGTTGGAGGGGGCATACCGGGGAGCTGTTTTTT. This translates into CASSWRGHTGELFF.